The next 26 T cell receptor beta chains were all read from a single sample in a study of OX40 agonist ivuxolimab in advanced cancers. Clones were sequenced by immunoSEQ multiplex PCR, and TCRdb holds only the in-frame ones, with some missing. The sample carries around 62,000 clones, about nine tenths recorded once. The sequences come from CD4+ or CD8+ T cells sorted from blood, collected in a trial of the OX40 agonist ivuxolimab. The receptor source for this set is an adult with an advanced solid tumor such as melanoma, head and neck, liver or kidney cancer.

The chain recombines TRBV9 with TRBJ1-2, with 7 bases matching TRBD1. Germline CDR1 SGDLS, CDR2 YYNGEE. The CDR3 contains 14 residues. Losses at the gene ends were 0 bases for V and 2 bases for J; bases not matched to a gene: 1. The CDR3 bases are TGTGCCAGCAGCGTAGAACAGGGGAACTATGGCTACACCTTC. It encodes CASSVEQGNYGYTF.

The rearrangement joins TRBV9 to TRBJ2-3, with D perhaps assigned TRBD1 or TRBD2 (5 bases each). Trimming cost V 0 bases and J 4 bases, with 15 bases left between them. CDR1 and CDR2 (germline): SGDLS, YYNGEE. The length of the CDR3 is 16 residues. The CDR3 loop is CASSVAQGVGADTQYF. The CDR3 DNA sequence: TGTGCCAGCAGCGTAGCTCAAGGGGTGGGGGCAGATACGCAGTATTTT.

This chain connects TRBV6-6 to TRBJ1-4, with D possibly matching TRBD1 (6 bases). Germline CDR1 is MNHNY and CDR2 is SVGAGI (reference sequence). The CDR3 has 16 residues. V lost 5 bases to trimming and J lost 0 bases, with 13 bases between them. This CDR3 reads CASSPRGTPTNEKLFF. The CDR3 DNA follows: TGTGCCAGCAGTCCACGCGGGACACCAACTAATGAAAAACTGTTTTTT.

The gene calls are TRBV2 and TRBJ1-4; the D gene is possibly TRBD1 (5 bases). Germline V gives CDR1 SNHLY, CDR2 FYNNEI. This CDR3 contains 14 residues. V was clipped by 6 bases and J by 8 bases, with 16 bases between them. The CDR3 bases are TGTGCCAGCAGGATGGGGGGTGGGAAAGAAAAACTGTTTTTT. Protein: CASRMGGGKEKLFF.

The CDR3 spells CASSPTVVVREEAFF. The DNA for the CDR3 is TGCGCCAGCTCTCCCACCGTAGTGGTGAGGGAAGAAGCTTTCTTT. The chain links TRBV4-3 to TRBJ1-1; D remains unclear. The germline V gene has CDR1 LGHNA and CDR2 YSLEER. V lost 8 bases and J 8 bases, leaving 24 bases between the germline ends. The CDR3 runs 15 residues.

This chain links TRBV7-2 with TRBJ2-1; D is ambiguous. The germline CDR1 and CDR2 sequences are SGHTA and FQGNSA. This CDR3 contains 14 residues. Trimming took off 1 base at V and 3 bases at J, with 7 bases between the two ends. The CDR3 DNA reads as TGTGCCAGCAGCTTAGAGCGCATCTACAATGAGCAGTTCTTC. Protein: CASSLERIYNEQFF.

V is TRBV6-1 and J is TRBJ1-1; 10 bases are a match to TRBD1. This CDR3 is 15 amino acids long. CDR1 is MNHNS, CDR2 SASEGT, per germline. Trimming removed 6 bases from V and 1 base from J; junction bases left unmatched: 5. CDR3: CASRSGDRGNTEAFF. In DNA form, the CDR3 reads TGTGCCAGCAGGTCGGGGGACAGGGGGAACACTGAAGCTTTCTTT.

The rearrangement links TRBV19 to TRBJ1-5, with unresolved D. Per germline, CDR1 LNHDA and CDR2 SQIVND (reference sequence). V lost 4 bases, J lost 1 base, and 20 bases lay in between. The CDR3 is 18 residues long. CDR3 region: CASSTYHGGSGSNQPQHF. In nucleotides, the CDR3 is TGTGCCAGTAGTACCTACCACGGAGGGAGTGGAAGCAATCAGCCCCAGCATTTT.

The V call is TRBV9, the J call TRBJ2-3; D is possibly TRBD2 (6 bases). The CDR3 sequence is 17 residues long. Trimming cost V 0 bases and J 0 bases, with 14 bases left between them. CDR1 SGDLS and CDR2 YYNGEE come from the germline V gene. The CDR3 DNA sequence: TGTGCCAGCAGCGTAGGAGCCGCGGGGACTAGCACAGATACGCAGTATTTT. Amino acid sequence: CASSVGAAGTSTDTQYF.

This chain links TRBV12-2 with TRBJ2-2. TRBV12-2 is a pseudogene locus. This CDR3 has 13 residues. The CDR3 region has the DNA TGTGCAAGTACTGGGACGACCACCGGGGAGCTGTTTTTT. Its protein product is CASTGTTTGELFF.

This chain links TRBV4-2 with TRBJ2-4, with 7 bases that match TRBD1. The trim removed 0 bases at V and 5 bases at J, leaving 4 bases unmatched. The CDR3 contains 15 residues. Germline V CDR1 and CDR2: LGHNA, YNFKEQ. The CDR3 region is CASSQDRGSQNIQYF. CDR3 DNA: TGTGCCAGCAGCCAAGACAGGGGGAGTCAAAACATTCAGTACTTC.

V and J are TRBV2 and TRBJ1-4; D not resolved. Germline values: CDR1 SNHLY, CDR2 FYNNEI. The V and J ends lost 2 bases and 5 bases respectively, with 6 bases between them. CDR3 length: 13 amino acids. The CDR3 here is CASSEQKNEKLFF. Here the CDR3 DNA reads TGTGCCAGCAGTGAACAAAAAAATGAAAAACTGTTTTTT. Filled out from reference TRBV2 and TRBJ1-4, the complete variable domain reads EPEVTQTPSHQVTQMGQEVILRCVPISNHLYFYWYRQILGQKVEFLVSFYNNEISEKSEIFDDQFSVERPDGSNFTLKIRSTKLEDSAMYFCASSEQKNEKLFFGSGTQLSVL.

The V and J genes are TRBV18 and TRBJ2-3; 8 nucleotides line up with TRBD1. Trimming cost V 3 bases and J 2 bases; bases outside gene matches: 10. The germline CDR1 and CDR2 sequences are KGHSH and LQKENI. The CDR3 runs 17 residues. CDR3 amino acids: CASSPGQGAVSTDTQYF. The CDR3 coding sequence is TGTGCCAGCTCACCGGGGCAGGGGGCAGTTTCCACAGATACGCAGTATTTT. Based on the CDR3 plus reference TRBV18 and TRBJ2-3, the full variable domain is NAGVMQNPRHLVRRRGQEARLRCSPMKGHSHVYWYRQLPEEGLKFMVYLQKENIIDESGMPKERFSAEFPKEGPSILRIQQVVRGDSAAYFCASSPGQGAVSTDTQYFGPGTRLTVL.

The CDR3: CASSWGAFMTDTQYF. Written as DNA, the CDR3 is TGCGCCAGCAGCTGGGGGGCGTTTATGACAGATACGCAGTATTTT. This sequence joins TRBV5-1 and TRBJ2-3, with D tentatively TRBD1 or TRBD2 (6 bases each). Between the trimmed V and J ends, which lost 3 bases and 3 bases, there was a span of 14 bases. Germline V gene data show CDR1 as SGHRS and CDR2 as YFSETQ. The CDR3 totals 15 residues. The entire variable domain, with the rest obtained from reference TRBV5-1 and TRBJ2-3, is as follows: KAGVTQTPRYLIKTRGQQVTLSCSPISGHRSVSWYQQTPGQGLQFLFEYFSETQRNKGNFPGRFSGRQFSNSRSEMNVSTLELGDSALYLCASSWGAFMTDTQYFGPGTRLTVL.

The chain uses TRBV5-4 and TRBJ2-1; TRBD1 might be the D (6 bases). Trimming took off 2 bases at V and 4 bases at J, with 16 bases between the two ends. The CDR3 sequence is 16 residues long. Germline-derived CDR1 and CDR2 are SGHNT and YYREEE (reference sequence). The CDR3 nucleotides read TGTGCCAGCAGCTTACTACAGGGCGTGGGATACAATGAGCAGTTCTTC. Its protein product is CASSLLQGVGYNEQFF.

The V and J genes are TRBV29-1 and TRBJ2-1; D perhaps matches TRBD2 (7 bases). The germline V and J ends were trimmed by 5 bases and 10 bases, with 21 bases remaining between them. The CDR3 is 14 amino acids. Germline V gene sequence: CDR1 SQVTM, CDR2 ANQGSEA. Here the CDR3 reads CSVPFGTGRGEQFF. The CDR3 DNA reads TGCAGCGTTCCCTTTGGGACGGGGAGGGGGGAGCAGTTCTTC.

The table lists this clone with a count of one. The CDR3 bases are TGCGCCAGCAGCCATCCGACAGGAGAGAACACTGAAGCTTTCTTT. It encodes CASSHPTGENTEAFF. The V and J genes are TRBV5-1 and TRBJ1-1; the D gene is possibly TRBD1 (6 bases). The CDR3 has 15 residues. V lost 4 bases to trimming and J lost 1 base, with 14 bases between them. Germline CDR1 is SGHRS and CDR2 is YFSETQ.

The CDR3, as DNA: TGTGCCAGCAACCGGGGGCCGGGACAGGGAAATTCACCCCTCCACTTT. The encoded protein is CASNRGPGQGNSPLHF. The chain has TRBV7-9 and TRBJ1-6; 9 nucleotides line up with TRBD1. This CDR3 is 16 amino acids long. Germline lookup yields CDR1 SEHNR and CDR2 FQNEAQ (reference sequence). V lost 7 bases and J lost 7; bases outside the gene matches: 11. The entire variable domain, with the rest obtained from reference TRBV7-9 and TRBJ1-6, is as follows: DTGVSQNPRHKITKRGQNVTFRCDPISEHNRLYWYRQTLGQGPEFLTYFQNEAQLEKSRLLSDRFSAERPKGSFSTLEIQRTEQGDSAMYLCASNRGPGQGNSPLHFGNGTRLTVT.

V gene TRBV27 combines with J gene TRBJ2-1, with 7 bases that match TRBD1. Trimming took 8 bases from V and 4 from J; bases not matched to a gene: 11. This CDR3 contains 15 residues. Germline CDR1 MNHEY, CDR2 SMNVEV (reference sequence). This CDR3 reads CASLNRDRGYNEQFF. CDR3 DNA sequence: TGTGCCAGCCTCAATCGGGACAGAGGTTACAATGAGCAGTTCTTC.

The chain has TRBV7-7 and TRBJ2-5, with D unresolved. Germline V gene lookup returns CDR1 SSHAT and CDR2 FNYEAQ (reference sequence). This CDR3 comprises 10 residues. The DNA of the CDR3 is TGTGCTGTGGGTCGAGAGACCCAGTACTTC. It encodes CAVGRETQYF.

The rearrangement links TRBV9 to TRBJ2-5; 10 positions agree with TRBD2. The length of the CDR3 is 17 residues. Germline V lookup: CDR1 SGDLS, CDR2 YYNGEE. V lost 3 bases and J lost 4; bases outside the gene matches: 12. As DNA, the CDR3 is TGTGCCAGCAGCGCCTTCCCTAGCGGGGGAGTTGGAGAGACCCAGTACTTC. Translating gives CASSAFPSGGVGETQYF.

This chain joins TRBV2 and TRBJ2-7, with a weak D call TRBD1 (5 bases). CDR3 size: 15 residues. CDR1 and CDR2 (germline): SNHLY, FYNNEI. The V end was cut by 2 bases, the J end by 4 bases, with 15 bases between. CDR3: CASSEPQGISYEQYF. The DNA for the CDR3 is TGTGCCAGCAGTGAACCCCAGGGTATCTCGTACGAGCAGTACTTC.

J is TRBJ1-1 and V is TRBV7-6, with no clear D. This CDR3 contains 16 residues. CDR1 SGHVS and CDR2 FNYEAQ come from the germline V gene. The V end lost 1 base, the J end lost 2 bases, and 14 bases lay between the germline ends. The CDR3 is CASSLGLGVVNTEAFF. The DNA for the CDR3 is TGTGCCAGCAGCTTAGGTCTTGGGGTTGTTAACACTGAAGCTTTCTTT.

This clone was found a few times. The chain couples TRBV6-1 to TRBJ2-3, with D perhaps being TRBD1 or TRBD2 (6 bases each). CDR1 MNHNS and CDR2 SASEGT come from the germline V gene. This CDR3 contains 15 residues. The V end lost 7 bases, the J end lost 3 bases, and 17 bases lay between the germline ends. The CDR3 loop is CASNPRRGATDTQYF. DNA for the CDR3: TGTGCCAGCAACCCTAGGAGGGGGGCAACAGATACGCAGTATTTT.

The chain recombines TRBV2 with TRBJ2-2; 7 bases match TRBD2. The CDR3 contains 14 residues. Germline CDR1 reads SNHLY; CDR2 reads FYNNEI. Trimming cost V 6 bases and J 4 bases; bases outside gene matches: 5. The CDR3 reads CASSPGGGTGELFF. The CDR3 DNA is TGTGCCAGCAGCCCGGGGGGTGGCACCGGGGAGCTGTTTTTT.

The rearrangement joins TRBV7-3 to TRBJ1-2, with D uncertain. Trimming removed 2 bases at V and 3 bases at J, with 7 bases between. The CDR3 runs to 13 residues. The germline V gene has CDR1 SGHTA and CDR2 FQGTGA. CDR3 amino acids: CASSLGTDYGYTF. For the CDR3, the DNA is TGTGCCAGCAGCTTAGGCACAGACTATGGCTACACCTTC.